Listed below are T cell receptor beta chains from one sample, sequenced in a study of human T cells and chemical hapten exposure. One entry per CDR3 protein results from TCRdb running MiXCR on the RACE reads. The table has some 400,000 distinct CDR3 sequences, 5.1% seen once. The sample was whole blood, taken in connection with sensitization to the hapten diphenylcyclopropenone (DPC). These receptors were taken from a woman between 50 and 59 years old with alopecia areata. Some clones in this sample may be carry-over from other donors' samples. Both conserved end residues are part of each CDR3. The D gene is left open where the match is weak. For some rows the clone size is stated as once, few or many, or as a class when expanded; others skip it.

CDR3 length: 17; clone size: .; D gene: TRBD2; J gene: TRBJ2-3; V gene: TRBV24-1; CDR3 DNA: TGTGCCACCAGTGACATAGGGGCTAGCGGGAGCGCAGATACGCAGTATTTT; CDR3 protein: CATSDIGASGSADTQYF
CDR3 length: 15; clone size: .; D gene: TRBD1; J gene: TRBJ2-7; V gene: TRBV9; CDR3 DNA: TGTGCCAGCAGCGCAGGCCAGGGGGTGTCCTACGAGCAGTACTTC; CDR3 protein: CASSAGQGVSYEQYF
CDR3 length: 14; clone size: many; D gene: TRBD2; J gene: TRBJ2-7; V gene: TRBV12-3/TRBV12-4; CDR3 DNA: TGTGCCAGCAGGGCCCTAGCGGAACCCTACGAGCAGTACTTC; CDR3 protein: CASRALAEPYEQYF
CDR3 length: 14; clone size: many; D gene: .; J gene: TRBJ2-1; V gene: TRBV19; CDR3 DNA: TGTGCCAGTAGCCCGGGACCGACGGCCAATGAGCAGTTCTTC; CDR3 protein: CASSPGPTANEQFF
CDR3 length: 14; clone size: many; D gene: .; J gene: TRBJ2-3; V gene: TRBV7-6; CDR3 DNA: TGTGCCAGCAGTCGGGGGATCTCGACAGATACGCAGTATTTT; CDR3 protein: CASSRGISTDTQYF
CDR3 length: 15; clone size: many; D gene: TRBD1; J gene: TRBJ2-4; V gene: TRBV29-1; CDR3 DNA: TGCAGCGTTGAAGATCCGGGACAGGGGAAAAACATTCAGTACTTC; CDR3 protein: CSVEDPGQGKNIQYF
CDR3 length: 14; clone size: many; D gene: TRBD1; J gene: TRBJ1-5; V gene: TRBV6-6; CDR3 DNA: TGTGCCAGCAGTGCCTCACAGGGGGGTCAGCCCCAGCATTTT; CDR3 protein: CASSASQGGQPQHF
CDR3 length: 17; clone size: few; D gene: .; J gene: TRBJ1-3; V gene: TRBV28; CDR3 DNA: TGTGCCAGCAGTTTCAACAGGGCATGGATCTCTGGAAACACCATATATTTT; CDR3 protein: CASSFNRAWISGNTIYF
CDR3 length: 14; clone size: many; D gene: .; J gene: TRBJ2-4; V gene: TRBV6-6; CDR3 DNA: TGTGCCAGCAGTCTACAGGACTCCAAAAACATTCAGTACTTC; CDR3 protein: CASSLQDSKNIQYF
CDR3 length: 13; clone size: .; D gene: .; J gene: TRBJ1-5; V gene: TRBV12-3/TRBV12-4; CDR3 DNA: TGTGCCAGCACCCTGGGCCCGGGACAGCCCCAGCATTTT; CDR3 protein: CASTLGPGQPQHF
CDR3 length: 14; clone size: few; D gene: .; J gene: TRBJ1-5; V gene: TRBV4-1; CDR3 DNA: TGCGCCAGCAGCCAAGAGGCCTATAATCAGCCCCAGCATTTT; CDR3 protein: CASSQEAYNQPQHF
CDR3 length: 13; clone size: few; D gene: TRBD1; J gene: TRBJ1-2; V gene: TRBV29-1; CDR3 DNA: TGCAGCGTTAGGACAGGGGCCCGCTATGGCTACACCTTC; CDR3 protein: CSVRTGARYGYTF
CDR3 length: 17; clone size: .; D gene: TRBD1; J gene: TRBJ1-1; V gene: TRBV4-3; CDR3 DNA: TGCGCCAGCAGCCAAGAATCAGCTGGGACAGTGAACACTGAAGCTTTCTTT; CDR3 protein: CASSQESAGTVNTEAFF
CDR3 length: 21; clone size: many; D gene: TRBD2; J gene: TRBJ2-3; V gene: TRBV4-2; CDR3 DNA: TGTGCCAGCAGCCAAGTCCTTTTAGCGGGAGGCAGTATTACTAGCACAGATACGCAGTATTTT; CDR3 protein: CASSQVLLAGGSITSTDTQYF
CDR3 length: 14; clone size: few; D gene: .; J gene: TRBJ1-4; V gene: TRBV29-1; CDR3 DNA: TGCAGCGTCTCCCTAGGGCCAACTAATGAAAAACTGTTTTTT; CDR3 protein: CSVSLGPTNEKLFF
CDR3 length: 15; clone size: .; D gene: TRBD1; J gene: TRBJ1-2; V gene: TRBV5-1; CDR3 DNA: TGCGCCGGCAGCTTGAGGACAGGGGGCGACTATGGCTACACCTTC; CDR3 protein: CAGSLRTGGDYGYTF
CDR3 length: 15; clone size: many; D gene: TRBD1; J gene: TRBJ1-1; V gene: TRBV7-2; CDR3 DNA: TGTGCCAGCAGCACCCAGGGGGCTCTGGACACTGAAGCTTTCTTT; CDR3 protein: CASSTQGALDTEAFF
CDR3 length: 14; clone size: many; D gene: TRBD1; J gene: TRBJ2-4; V gene: TRBV6-1; CDR3 DNA: TGTGCCAGCAGACTGGGACAGGGTGGGGACATTCAGTACTTC; CDR3 protein: CASRLGQGGDIQYF
CDR3 length: 13; clone size: many; D gene: .; J gene: TRBJ2-1; V gene: TRBV7-2; CDR3 DNA: TGTGCCAGCAGCTTAGACAGTCAAAATGAGCAGTTCTTC; CDR3 protein: CASSLDSQNEQFF
CDR3 length: 12; clone size: many; D gene: .; J gene: TRBJ2-7; V gene: TRBV12-3/TRBV12-4; CDR3 DNA: TGTGCCAGCAGCCTGCGGATCTACGAGCAGTACTTC; CDR3 protein: CASSLRIYEQYF
CDR3 length: 14; clone size: .; D gene: .; J gene: TRBJ1-4; V gene: TRBV5-1; CDR3 DNA: TGCGCCAGCAGCTTGGAATTTAAAAGTGAAAAACTGTTTTTT; CDR3 protein: CASSLEFKSEKLFF
CDR3 length: 11; clone size: .; D gene: .; J gene: TRBJ1-1; V gene: TRBV7-9; CDR3 DNA: TGTGCCAGCAGCTCCGTTGGGGAAGCTTTCTTT; CDR3 protein: CASSSVGEAFF
CDR3 length: 15; clone size: .; D gene: TRBD2; J gene: TRBJ2-1; V gene: TRBV10-2; CDR3 DNA: TGCGCCAGCAGCCTACTAGCGGGAGGGCCTGGTGAGCAGTTCTTC; CDR3 protein: CASSLLAGGPGEQFF
CDR3 length: 12; clone size: many; D gene: .; J gene: TRBJ2-7; V gene: TRBV6-5; CDR3 DNA: TGTGCCAGCAGATCGTACAGCAACGAGCAGTACTTC; CDR3 protein: CASRSYSNEQYF
CDR3 length: 14; clone size: once; D gene: .; J gene: TRBJ1-5; V gene: TRBV13; CDR3 DNA: TGTGCCAGCAGCTTACGCAGGGAGGGTCAGCCCCAGCATTTT; CDR3 protein: CASSLRREGQPQHF
CDR3 length: 17; clone size: many; D gene: .; J gene: TRBJ2-1; V gene: TRBV11-2; CDR3 DNA: TGTGCCAGCAGCTTAGGTGGGGTAGGGGGATCCTACAATGAGCAGTTCTTC; CDR3 protein: CASSLGGVGGSYNEQFF
CDR3 length: 15; clone size: many; D gene: .; J gene: TRBJ2-1; V gene: TRBV5-5; CDR3 DNA: TGTGCCAGCAGCTTGGAAAGGGCAGGGGCAGGTGAGCAGTTCTTC; CDR3 protein: CASSLERAGAGEQFF
CDR3 length: 12; clone size: .; D gene: .; J gene: TRBJ2-1; V gene: TRBV28; CDR3 DNA: TGTGCCAGCGGGGGGTACTACAATGAGCAGTTCTTC; CDR3 protein: CASGGYYNEQFF
CDR3 length: 13; clone size: many; D gene: .; J gene: TRBJ2-7; V gene: TRBV6-5; CDR3 DNA: TGTGCCAGCAGTTACGCGAGGGTTGGGGAGCAGTACTTC; CDR3 protein: CASSYARVGEQYF
CDR3 length: 14; clone size: many; D gene: TRBD1; J gene: TRBJ1-4; V gene: TRBV5-1; CDR3 DNA: TGCGCCAGCAGGGGGACAGCAACTAATGAAAAACTGTTTTTT; CDR3 protein: CASRGTATNEKLFF
CDR3 length: 14; clone size: .; D gene: .; J gene: TRBJ1-2; V gene: TRBV6-1; CDR3 DNA: TGTGCCAGCAGCCTTTTGAGAGGGGAAAATGGCTACACCTTC; CDR3 protein: CASSLLRGENGYTF
CDR3 length: 15; clone size: few; D gene: TRBD2; J gene: TRBJ2-5; V gene: TRBV5-1; CDR3 DNA: TGCGCCAGCAGCTTGGTGTTAGCGGGGGACGAGACCCAGTACTTC; CDR3 protein: CASSLVLAGDETQYF
CDR3 length: 15; clone size: few; D gene: .; J gene: TRBJ1-6; V gene: TRBV7-2; CDR3 DNA: TGTGCCAGCAGCCCCGACGGGGGGAGTAATTCACCCCTCCACTTT; CDR3 protein: CASSPDGGSNSPLHF
CDR3 length: 13; clone size: .; D gene: .; J gene: TRBJ1-5; V gene: TRBV4-1; CDR3 DNA: TGCGCCAGCAGCCAAGTTTACAATCAGCCCCAGCATTTT; CDR3 protein: CASSQVYNQPQHF
CDR3 length: 15; clone size: many; D gene: .; J gene: TRBJ2-2; V gene: TRBV19; CDR3 DNA: TGTGCCAGCACGGAAACAGGGAGGGATACCGGGGAGCTGTTTTTT; CDR3 protein: CASTETGRDTGELFF
CDR3 length: 14; clone size: few; D gene: .; J gene: TRBJ1-5; V gene: TRBV7-9; CDR3 DNA: TGTGCCAGCAGCTTCGACGGGGCCGCTCAGCCCCAGCATTTT; CDR3 protein: CASSFDGAAQPQHF
CDR3 length: 13; clone size: .; D gene: .; J gene: TRBJ1-1; V gene: TRBV7-8; CDR3 DNA: TGTGCCAGCAGCTTAGATCCGGGCACTGAAGCTTTCTTT; CDR3 protein: CASSLDPGTEAFF